These T cell receptor beta chains were read from a single sample in a study of T cell responses to AZD1222 COVID-19 vaccine. Generated by immunoSEQ multiplex PCR, the TCRdb table keeps only in-frame clones and is missing some. The table includes 150,000 or so clones, roughly nine tenths detected once. The sample consisted of peripheral blood, taken on day 0 of AZD1222 vaccination. These TCRs come from an adult in good health. The CDR3 runs from the conserved cysteine through the conserved F or W. The D gene is left open where the match is weak. Only some rows state a clone size, as once, few, many or a class for expanded clones.

V,size,J,D,DNA,CDR3
TRBV30,.,TRBJ2-3,.,TGTGCCTGGGTGGTGGCCAACACAGATACGCAGTATTTT,CAWVVANTDTQYF
TRBV7-9,once,TRBJ1-2,.,TGTGCCAGCAGCCCCCGGGACGGACTTAACTATGGCTACACCTTC,CASSPRDGLNYGYTF
TRBV29-1,once,TRBJ1-1,.,TGCAGCCCCTACAGTGGCACTGAAGCTTTCTTT,CSPYSGTEAFF
TRBV30,.,TRBJ1-4,TRBD1,TGTGCCTGGAGTCTTACAGGGGCGCGTAATGAAAAACTGTTTTTT,CAWSLTGARNEKLFF
TRBV18,few,TRBJ1-1,.,TGTGCCAGCTCACCTGATGAAGCTTTCTTT,CASSPDEAFF
TRBV11-3,.,TRBJ2-7,.,TGTGCCAGCAGCTGGGGTACTTACGAGCAGTACTTC,CASSWGTYEQYF
TRBV20-1,.,TRBJ2-7,.,TGCAGTGCTAGTGGACATTATTACGAGCAGTACTTC,CSASGHYYEQYF
TRBV7-2,.,TRBJ1-3,.,TGTGCCAGCAGCTCCGCGAGCGGGTCTGGAAACACCATATATTTT,CASSSASGSGNTIYF
TRBV7-3,.,TRBJ2-1,TRBD2,TGTGCCAGCAGCGGGGTAGCGGGATTTAAATCCTACAATGAGCAGTTCTTC,CASSGVAGFKSYNEQFF
TRBV6-2/TRBV6-3,.,TRBJ1-5,.,TGTGCCAGCAGCAATTATGGCAATCAGCCCCAGCATTTT,CASSNYGNQPQHF
TRBV5-1,.,TRBJ2-5,TRBD1,TGCGCCAGCAGCTCGGACAGGCCTGAAGAGACCCAGTACTTC,CASSSDRPEETQYF
TRBV19,.,TRBJ2-6,.,TGTGCCAGTAGTATGGGGGGACTCCGAACTGGGGCCAACGTCCTGACTTTC,CASSMGGLRTGANVLTF
TRBV6-1,.,TRBJ2-7,TRBD2,TGTGCCAGCACCGTTAGCGGGGGGGCTTACGAGCAGTACTTC,CASTVSGGAYEQYF
TRBV7-8,few,TRBJ2-7,.,TGTGCCAGCAGCTTAATGGGGGTGAGAAGCTACGAGCAGTACTTC,CASSLMGVRSYEQYF
TRBV5-4,.,TRBJ2-7,.,TGTGCCAGCAGCCCCGGGCCGCGGTCCTCACCCTACGAGCAGTACTTC,CASSPGPRSSPYEQYF
TRBV4-2,.,TRBJ1-4,.,TGTGCCAGCAGCCAAGATTTTTCGGGAGCTGAAAAACTGTTTTTT,CASSQDFSGAEKLFF
TRBV3-1/TRBV3-2,.,TRBJ2-3,.,TGTGCCAGCAGCCAAGATCGGGTAGTTTTCGATACGCAGTATTTT,CASSQDRVVFDTQYF
TRBV29-1,.,TRBJ2-3,.,TGCAGCGTTGGGGGCTCAAGTAGCACAGATACGCAGTATTTT,CSVGGSSSTDTQYF
TRBV3-1/TRBV3-2,.,TRBJ1-4,.,TGTGCCAGCAGCCTTCACTCAGCAACTAATGAAAAACTGTTTTTT,CASSLHSATNEKLFF
TRBV28,.,TRBJ1-4,.,TGTGCCAGCAGGGGGGAAAAACTGTTTTTT,CASRGEKLFF
TRBV5-1,.,TRBJ2-5,TRBD2,TGCGCCAGCAGCTTCGTAGCGGGGAACCAAGAGACCCAGTACTTC,CASSFVAGNQETQYF
TRBV5-1,.,TRBJ2-7,TRBD2,TGCGCCAGCAGCTCGGGACAGGGCCTAGCGGGGGGCTCCTACGAGCAGTACTTC,CASSSGQGLAGGSYEQYF
TRBV9,.,TRBJ1-1,.,TGTGCCAGCAGCGTAGAGCAGGGGATAGCTGAAGCTTTCTTT,CASSVEQGIAEAFF
TRBV19,.,TRBJ2-7,TRBD1,TGTGCCAGTAGTATGGGACAGGGATTCCGGGAGCAGTACTTC,CASSMGQGFREQYF
TRBV2,.,TRBJ2-1,.,TGTGCCAGCAGTGGTGGGGCCGACAAGGAGCAGTTCTTC,CASSGGADKEQFF
TRBV7-6,.,TRBJ2-1,TRBD2,TGTGCCAGCAGCCCCCTAGCGGGGGGCGACAATGAGCAGTTCTTC,CASSPLAGGDNEQFF
TRBV27,.,TRBJ2-2,.,TGTGCCAGCAGTTTCAAAGGGGTCGGCACCGGGGAGCTGTTTTTT,CASSFKGVGTGELFF
TRBV19,.,TRBJ1-4,.,TGTGCCAGTAGTATACAGTTGGGTAGTGCAACTAATGAAAAACTGTTTTTT,CASSIQLGSATNEKLFF
TRBV7-2,.,TRBJ2-7,.,TGTGCCAGCAGCTTAAAGGACAACCCCTACGAGCAGTACTTC,CASSLKDNPYEQYF
TRBV12-3/TRBV12-4,.,TRBJ2-7,TRBD2,TGTGCCAGCAGCCCGGGACTAGCCTACGAGCAGTACTTC,CASSPGLAYEQYF
TRBV7-2,.,TRBJ1-3,.,TGTGCCAGCAGCTTAAGAGGGGGCTCTGGAAACACCATATATTTT,CASSLRGGSGNTIYF
TRBV6-2/TRBV6-3,.,TRBJ2-5,TRBD1,TGTGCCAGCAGCCGAACCCGCTTGACAGGGAATCGTAAAGAGACCCAGTACTTC,CASSRTRLTGNRKETQYF
TRBV19,once,TRBJ1-5,.,TGTGCCAGTAGTATACTGAGTCAGCCCCAGCATTTT,CASSILSQPQHF
TRBV14,few,TRBJ2-6,.,TGTGCCAGCAGCCAAGTTCATTACAGGTCGGGAGACCCTGGGGCCAACGTCCTGACTTTC,CASSQVHYRSGDPGANVLTF
TRBV24-1,.,TRBJ2-2,.,TGTGCCACCAGTTCCAGGGTTTCGGACACCGGGGAGCTGTTTTTT,CATSSRVSDTGELFF
TRBV27,.,TRBJ1-5,.,TGTGCCAGCAGTTTTAGAGGGAATCAGCCCCAGCATTTT,CASSFRGNQPQHF
TRBV5-1,.,TRBJ2-7,.,TGCGCCAGCACCCGGGAGGACAGGGTATACGAGCAGTACTTC,CASTREDRVYEQYF
TRBV6-5,.,TRBJ1-2,.,TGTGCCAGCAGTTTTGGGGCAGCTAGAGGCTACACCTTC,CASSFGAARGYTF
TRBV28,.,TRBJ2-1,.,TGTGCCAGCAGTTTCAGACAGTCTGTCTACAATGAGCAGTTCTTC,CASSFRQSVYNEQFF
TRBV27,.,TRBJ2-7,TRBD1,TGTGCCAGCAGTCGGGGGACTGGGACAGGGACCTACGAGCAGTACTTC,CASSRGTGTGTYEQYF
TRBV6-5,.,TRBJ2-3,.,TGTGCCAGCAGTCCCTCCCCGGCGGGCACAGATACGCAGTATTTT,CASSPSPAGTDTQYF
TRBV19,.,TRBJ1-4,TRBD1,TGTGCCAGTAGACCTAACAGGGGGCAGAATGAAAAACTGTTTTTT,CASRPNRGQNEKLFF
TRBV5-1,.,TRBJ2-2,TRBD2,TGCGCCAGCAACCTAGCGGGGGGGAACACCGGGGAGCTGTTTTTT,CASNLAGGNTGELFF
TRBV12-3/TRBV12-4,.,TRBJ1-2,.,TGTGCCAGCAGTCAGACGGCCTATGGCTACACCTTC,CASSQTAYGYTF
TRBV6-5,.,TRBJ1-4,.,TGTGCCAGCAGTTCAACATCGACGGGTGAAAAACTGTTTTTT,CASSSTSTGEKLFF
TRBV19,.,TRBJ1-5,.,TGTGCCAGTAGTAAAAGTTTCGGAACAAGCTTCAAGCCCCAGCATTTT,CASSKSFGTSFKPQHF
TRBV3-1/TRBV3-2,.,TRBJ2-7,.,TGTGCCAGCAGCCAGTTCCGGGGCTACGAGCAGTACTTC,CASSQFRGYEQYF
TRBV15,.,TRBJ2-1,.,TGTGCCACCAGCAGAGAGGGAAATGAGCAGTTCTTC,CATSREGNEQFF
TRBV6-5,.,TRBJ2-7,TRBD1,TGTGCCAGCAGGATACCGGGACAGGGAGTGTCCGAGCAGTACTTC,CASRIPGQGVSEQYF
TRBV10-2,.,TRBJ1-1,.,TGCGCCAGCAGTGATGGGGCATATAGGGGCACTGAAGCTTTCTTT,CASSDGAYRGTEAFF
TRBV6-5,.,TRBJ1-2,TRBD1,TGTGCCAGCACCGGAGGGGGCGACTATGGCTACACCTTC,CASTGGGDYGYTF
TRBV6-2/TRBV6-3,.,TRBJ2-7,.,TGTGCCAGCAGTTACGTCCGGGTGAATGAGCAGTACTTC,CASSYVRVNEQYF
TRBV14,.,TRBJ2-7,TRBD1,TGTGCCAGCAGCCATCGGACAGGTGGGGCATACGAGCAGTACTTC,CASSHRTGGAYEQYF